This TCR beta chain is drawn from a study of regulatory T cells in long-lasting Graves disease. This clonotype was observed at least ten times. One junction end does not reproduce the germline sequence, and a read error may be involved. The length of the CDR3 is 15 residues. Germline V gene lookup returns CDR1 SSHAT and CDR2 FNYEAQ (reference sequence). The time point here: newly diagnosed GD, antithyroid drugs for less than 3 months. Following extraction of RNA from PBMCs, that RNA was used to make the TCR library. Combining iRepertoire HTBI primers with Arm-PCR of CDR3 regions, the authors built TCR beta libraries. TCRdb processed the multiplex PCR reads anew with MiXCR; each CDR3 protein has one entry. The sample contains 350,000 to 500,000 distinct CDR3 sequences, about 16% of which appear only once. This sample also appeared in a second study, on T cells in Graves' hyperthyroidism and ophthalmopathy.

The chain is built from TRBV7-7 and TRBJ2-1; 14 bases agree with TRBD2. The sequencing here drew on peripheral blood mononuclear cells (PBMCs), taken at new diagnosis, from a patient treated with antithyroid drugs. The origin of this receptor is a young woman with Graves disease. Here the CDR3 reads CASSSRLAGGDEQFF. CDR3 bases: TGTGCTAGCAGCTCCCGACTAGCGGGAGGGGATGAGCAGTTCTTC.